A single sample gave rise to the 24 T cell receptor beta chains below, sequenced in a study of CD4 T cells in relation to SARS-CoV-2 and coronaviruses. Measured with immunoSEQ multiplex PCR; TCRdb has only the in-frame clones, and not every one. Of tens of thousands of clones listed, 76% are singletons. Unexposed donor CD4+ T cells date from about 2011-2018, before the COVID-19 pandemic. After approximately 10 days of culture, CD4+ T cells were isolated. These receptors lack a known antigen. Sequencing input: CD4+ T cells from PBMCs, cultured in vitro. These receptors came from a human donor in good health.

This clone was counted a few times. V gene TRBV2 combines with J gene TRBJ2-7; D could derive from TRBD1 or TRBD2 (7 bases each). V was cut by 6 bases and J by 5 bases, with 26 bases left in between. CDR1 is SNHLY and CDR2 is FYNNEI in the germline V gene. The CDR3 is 17 residues long. Here the CDR3 DNA reads TGTGCCAGCAGCCCTAACGTAGTTTCCAGGGGGGGTCACGAGCAGTACTTC. It yields the protein CASSPNVVSRGGHEQYF.

This clone was observed a few times. The genes are TRBV7-2 and TRBJ1-5; D gene uncertain. The ends were cut back, 1 base at V and 12 bases at J, with 7 bases in the middle. CDR3 length equals 11 residues. CDR1 and CDR2 (germline): SGHTA, FQGNSA. The CDR3 coding sequence is TGTGCCAGCAGCTTAGGGAGGTTCCAGCATTTT. Translated, it gives CASSLGRFQHF.

V is TRBV6-1 and J is TRBJ1-2; the D gene is possibly TRBD1 (6 bases). The CDR3 runs to 14 residues. Deletions cut 2 bases from V and 2 bases from J, with 9 bases between. Per the germline V gene, CDR1 is MNHNS and CDR2 is SASEGT. This chain's CDR3 is CASSETGANYGYTF. DNA of the CDR3: TGTGCCAGCAGTGAAACGGGGGCAAACTATGGCTACACCTTC.

J is TRBJ1-2 and V is TRBV7-2, with D possibly being TRBD1 (5 bases). Trimming removed 5 bases at V and 8 bases at J, with 21 bases between. Germline V gives CDR1 SGHTA, CDR2 FQGNSA. The CDR3 covers 15 residues. CDR3 loop: CASSPLGDRGRGYTF. The CDR3 DNA sequence: TGTGCCAGCAGCCCACTCGGGGACCGGGGACGGGGCTACACCTTC.

The sample holds one count of this clone. The chain links TRBV28 to TRBJ1-5; 7 bases agree with TRBD1. The V segment lost 2 bases and the J segment 4 bases; nucleotides outside the gene matches: 2. The CDR3 contains 14 residues. Germline V lookup: CDR1 MDHEN, CDR2 SYDVKM. CDR3 amino acids: CASSLEQGNQPQHF. DNA for the CDR3: TGTGCCAGCAGTTTAGAACAGGGGAATCAGCCCCAGCATTTT.

This chain joins TRBV3-1 (or the pseudogene TRBV3-2) and TRBJ2-2; 7 bases are shared with TRBD1. The junction had 4 bases not matched to a gene; V was cut back by 8 bases and J by 4 bases. The CDR3 spans 13 residues. CDR1 LGHDT and CDR2 YNNKEL come from the germline V gene (reference sequence). The CDR3 nucleotides are TGTGCCAGCTCACAGGGGACCACCGGGGAGCTGTTTTTT. This sequence encodes CASSQGTTGELFF.

A few counts support this clone. The chain employs TRBV5-6 and TRBJ2-6; tentative D call: TRBD1 (5 bases). Between the trimmed V and J ends, which lost 6 bases and 4 bases, there was a span of 17 bases. The CDR3 runs to 16 residues. Germline loops: CDR1 SGHDT, CDR2 YYEEEE. The CDR3, as DNA: TGTGCCAGCAAACCAGGGTTAGGTCCCGGGGCCAACGTCCTGACTTTC. Amino acids: CASKPGLGPGANVLTF.

The V gene is TRBV6-6, the J gene TRBJ2-3; D is undetermined. Germline values: CDR1 MNHNY, CDR2 SVGAGI (reference sequence). This CDR3 spans 13 amino acids. Trimming removed 3 bases from V and 5 bases from J, with 9 bases in between. CDR3 DNA: TGTGCCAGCAGTTATCCCCGCATAGATACGCAGTATTTT. Translated, it gives CASSYPRIDTQYF.

This chain connects TRBV27 to TRBJ2-3; a possible D gene is TRBD2 (5 bases). The CDR3 sequence is 14 residues long. Germline CDR1 is MNHEY and CDR2 is SMNVEV (reference sequence). The V end was cut by 4 bases, the J end by 6 bases, with 14 bases between. The CDR3 protein is CASSYSGILDTQYF. CDR3 bases: TGTGCCAGCAGTTACTCGGGGATACTGGATACGCAGTATTTT.

This clone was recorded a few times. The V gene is TRBV6-2 or TRBV6-3, the J gene TRBJ1-3; D unresolved. Trimming left V 4 bases short and J 0 bases short, with 10 bases between. The CDR3 runs to 15 residues. Germline V lookup: CDR1 MNHEY, CDR2 SVGEGT. CDR3 loop: CASSFHGISGNTIYF. CDR3 sequence (DNA): TGTGCCAGCAGTTTCCACGGGATCTCTGGAAACACCATATATTTT.

V usage is TRBV5-8 and J usage is TRBJ2-2, with D possibly matching TRBD1 (6 bases). The CDR3 totals 13 residues. Germline CDR1 SGHTS, CDR2 YDEGEE. V dropped 5 bases and J dropped 5 bases, with 10 bases sitting between them. The CDR3 is CASRERGTGELFF. The CDR3 DNA is TGTGCCAGCAGGGAGAGGGGGACCGGGGAGCTGTTTTTT.

V usage is TRBV4-3 and J usage is TRBJ1-2; tentative D call: TRBD1 (5 bases). Germline V gives CDR1 LGHNA, CDR2 YSLEER. The CDR3 sequence is 13 residues long. Trimming removed 2 bases from V and 9 bases from J, with 13 bases in between. As DNA, the CDR3 is TGCGCCAGCAGCCAAAGGGGCGGATTAAGCTACACCTTC. Translated: CASSQRGGLSYTF.

This chain uses TRBV14 with TRBJ2-4; 8 bases agree with TRBD1. Germline assignment: CDR1 SGHDN and CDR2 FVKESK. The CDR3 covers 20 residues. The ends lost 0 bases at V and 0 bases at J; junction bases unmatched: 13. The CDR3 DNA is TGTGCCAGCAGCCAAGATGGAGGGACAGGATGGACCCCAGCCAAAAACATTCAGTACTTC. It specifies CASSQDGGTGWTPAKNIQYF.

A word on this clone: One junction end disagrees with the germline gene, perhaps due to a read error. The genes are TRBV7-7 and TRBJ2-3; 7 bases fit TRBD1. Germline V gene data show CDR1 as SSHAT and CDR2 as FNYEAQ (reference sequence). The CDR3 runs 16 residues. In DNA form, the CDR3 reads TGTGCTAGCAGTCAGGCAGGGGGATCGGGCACAGATACGCAGTATTTT. Its translation is CASSQAGGSGTDTQYF.

The chain carries TRBV10-2 and TRBJ1-2; 8 positions match TRBD1. The junction had 2 bases not matched to a gene; V was cut back by 3 bases and J by 5 bases. The CDR3 covers 13 residues. Germline loops: CDR1 WSHSY, CDR2 SAAADI. CDR3 nucleotides: TGCGCCAGCAGTGACGGACAGGGTTATGGCTACACCTTC. It translates to CASSDGQGYGYTF.

This chain joins TRBV12-5 and TRBJ2-1; 15 positions agree with TRBD2. Trimming took 2 bases from V and 1 from J; bases not matched to a gene: 9. CDR3 length: 20 residues. The germline CDR1 and CDR2 sequences are LGHNT and FRNRAP. The CDR3 sequence: CASGLKPGLAGGHSYNEQFF. Here the CDR3 DNA reads TGTGCTAGTGGTTTGAAACCGGGACTAGCGGGAGGCCATTCCTACAATGAGCAGTTCTTC. The whole variable domain, remainder taken from reference TRBV12-5 and TRBJ2-1, is DARVTQTPRHKVTEMGQEVTMRCQPILGHNTVFWYRQTMMQGLELLAYFRNRAPLDDSGMPKDRFSAEMPDATLATLKIQPSEPRDSAVYFCASGLKPGLAGGHSYNEQFFGPGTRLTVL.

The table lists this clone with a few counts. The chain uses TRBV18 and TRBJ1-6, with 10 bases aligning to TRBD1. The germline CDR1 and CDR2 sequences are KGHSH and LQKENI. This CDR3 is built from 16 residues. Germline trimming cut 5 bases from V and 5 bases from J; bases unmatched to any gene: 6. DNA for the CDR3: TGTGCCAGCTCAACCCTGGACAGGGGGAATAATTCACCCCTCCACTTT. Its protein is CASSTLDRGNNSPLHF. Together with reference TRBV18 and TRBJ1-6, the CDR3 gives the full variable domain: NAGVMQNPRHLVRRRGQEARLRCSPMKGHSHVYWYRQLPEEGLKFMVYLQKENIIDESGMPKERFSAEFPKEGPSILRIQQVVRGDSAAYFCASSTLDRGNNSPLHFGNGTRLTVT.

V usage is TRBV3-1 (or the pseudogene TRBV3-2) and J usage is TRBJ1-5, with D possibly TRBD1 on 6 matching bases. V lost 6 bases and J 0 bases, leaving 15 bases between the germline ends. The CDR3 is 16 amino acids. In germline, CDR1 is LGHDT, CDR2 YNNKEL (reference sequence). This chain's CDR3 is CASRKRGSHSNQPQHF. CDR3 in DNA: TGTGCCAGCAGGAAAAGGGGGTCGCATAGCAATCAGCCCCAGCATTTT.

This rearrangement joins TRBV27 to TRBJ2-5; D unresolved. The V end lost 5 bases, the J end lost 2 bases, and 15 bases lay between the germline ends. Per the germline V gene, CDR1 is MNHEY and CDR2 is SMNVEV (reference sequence). This CDR3 region has 15 residues. CDR3 amino acids: CASSHRTDRQETQYF. DNA for the CDR3: TGTGCCAGCAGTCACCGGACCGATCGGCAAGAGACCCAGTACTTC.

V and J are TRBV2 and TRBJ2-3, with 7 nucleotides matching TRBD2. CDR1 and CDR2 from the germline V gene are SNHLY and FYNNEI. The CDR3 extends over 15 amino acids. J gave up 2 bases and V 7 bases, and 9 bases lay outside the gene matches. This CDR3 reads CASTQGLADTDTQYF. CDR3 bases: TGTGCCAGCACTCAGGGCCTAGCGGACACAGATACGCAGTATTTT.

J is TRBJ1-2 and V is TRBV7-2; D perhaps matches TRBD1 (6 bases). Germline V CDR1 and CDR2: SGHTA, FQGNSA. Trimming left V 3 bases short and J 2 bases short, with 10 bases between. The CDR3 covers 14 residues. The CDR3 sequence is CASSFPGANYGYTF. The CDR3 DNA sequence: TGTGCCAGCAGCTTCCCAGGGGCCAACTATGGCTACACCTTC.

This clone was recorded only once. The J gene is TRBJ2-2, the V gene TRBV9; D gene uncertain. This CDR3 spans 12 amino acids. In germline, CDR1 is SGDLS, CDR2 YYNGEE. Deletions cut 1 base from V and 6 bases from J, with 4 bases between. In DNA, the CDR3 is TGTGCCAGCAGCGTAATATCCGGGGAGCTGTTTTTT. It encodes CASSVISGELFF.

The V gene is TRBV3-1 (or the pseudogene TRBV3-2), the J gene TRBJ2-3; no definite D call. Germline values: CDR1 LGHDT, CDR2 YNNKEL (reference sequence). CDR3 length equals 14 residues. V dropped 2 bases and J dropped 1 base, with 7 bases sitting between them. The CDR3, as DNA: TGTGCCAGCAGCCAACAGCAGTGCACAGATACGCAGTATTTT. This encodes CASSQQQCTDTQYF.

This clone has just a few counts. V gene TRBV7-9 combines with J gene TRBJ1-5; the match to TRBD1 covers 8 bases. Germline V gene lookup returns CDR1 SEHNR and CDR2 FQNEAQ (reference sequence). V trimming: 5 bases; J trimming: 6 bases; junction bases outside the gene matches: 6. There are 14 residues in the CDR3. CDR3 sequence: CASSLQGAAQPQHF. The CDR3 nucleotides are TGTGCCAGCAGCCTTCAGGGGGCGGCTCAGCCCCAGCATTTT. The full variable domain, its missing parts supplied by reference TRBV7-9 and TRBJ1-5, is DTGVSQNPRHKITKRGQNVTFRCDPISEHNRLYWYRQTLGQGPEFLTYFQNEAQLEKSRLLSDRFSAERPKGSFSTLEIQRTEQGDSAMYLCASSLQGAAQPQHFGDGTRLSIL.